This entry features one T cell receptor (beta chain) sequence. The antigen is not known. Every patient was untreated before thyroid surgery. This specimen belongs to a study of metastatic and nonmetastatic thyroid tumors. Study in general: The authors compared repertoires across blood and tumor or nodule tissue from malignant and benign thyroid patients. Study observations and caveats: Compared with benign nodules, malignant thyroid tumors were reported to have significantly higher TCR beta diversity in both blood and tumor.

CDR1 is MRHNA, CDR2 SNTAGT, per germline. Trimming cost V 3 bases and J 2 bases, with 6 bases left between them. The length of the CDR3 is 13 residues. Methods used by the authors: Differences in CDR3 between clinicopathological groups were drawn on to build a classifier intended to discriminate distant-metastatic papillary thyroid cancer patients. TCRdb re-analyzed the PCR reads using MiXCR. The V and J calls follow TCRdb's processing rather than the paper's. The table shows over 25,000 clones, with 3.5% to 4.5% occurring only once. The sample taken for sequencing was blood. The rearrangement links TRBV6-4 to TRBJ2-3, with D uncertain. This receptor was obtained from a female donor with papillary thyroid cancer or a benign thyroid nodule (not recorded which). Some clones in this sample may be carry-over from other donors' samples. This chain's CDR3 is CASSDKTTDTQYF. CDR3 in DNA: TGTGCCAGCAGTGATAAGACCACAGATACGCAGTATTTT.